One sample yielded the 17 T cell receptor beta chains listed below, sequenced in a study of blood T cells in healthy people across ages. Together with a sample-barcoded 5' primer, a J-beta primer mix was included in a second PCR lasting about 7 to 11 cycles. MiXCR was run by TCRdb on the 5' RACE reads, yielding one entry per CDR3 protein. The sample has over a million distinct CDR3 sequences, over 35% seen once. The specimen sequenced was blood. The receptors originated from a woman aged 55-70 years in good health.

This chain links TRBV6-1 with TRBJ2-1, with unresolved D. CDR3 length equals 13 residues. V was pared by 1 base and J by 6 bases, with 7 bases between. Germline assignment: CDR1 MNHNS and CDR2 SASEGT. The DNA for the CDR3 is TGTGCCAGCAGTGAAGTCATGGGCAATGAGCAGTTCTTC. Encoded protein: CASSEVMGNEQFF.

The chain links TRBV11-2 to TRBJ2-3; weak D call: TRBD1 (5 bases). The CDR3 is 16 amino acids. The V and J ends lost 4 bases and 2 bases respectively, with 16 bases between them. Germline V lookup: CDR1 SGHAT, CDR2 FQNNGV. The CDR3 coding sequence is TGTGCCAGCAGCTGGGGCAGACAGCTAAACACAGATACGCAGTATTTT. Translated: CASSWGRQLNTDTQYF. Full variable domain (outside the CDR3, taken from reference TRBV11-2 and TRBJ2-3): EAGVAQSPRYKIIEKRQSVAFWCNPISGHATLYWYQQILGQGPKLLIQFQNNGVVDDSQLPKDRFSAERLKGVDSTLKIQPAKLEDSAVYLCASSWGRQLNTDTQYFGPGTRLTVL.

The chain has TRBV4-1 and TRBJ2-7; TRBD2 is a possible D gene (7 bases). CDR3 length: 16 residues. V gave up 0 bases and J gave up 3 bases, with 15 bases separating them. Germline V gene lookup returns CDR1 MGHRA and CDR2 YSYEKL. The CDR3, as DNA: TGCGCCAGCAGCCAAGATGGGAGGGGGAGCGACTACGAGCAGTACTTC. Its protein product is CASSQDGRGSDYEQYF.

The genes are TRBV27 and TRBJ2-5; D might be TRBD1 (5 bases). Trimming stripped 4 bases from V and 11 bases from J, with 20 bases between. Per germline, CDR1 MNHEY and CDR2 SMNVEV (reference sequence). The CDR3 contains 14 residues. The CDR3 is CASSYVRKGNEQYF. CDR3 bases: TGTGCCAGCAGTTACGTCAGAAAGGGGAATGAGCAGTACTTC.

This clonotype was seen more than once but under ten times. The chain employs TRBV11-2 and TRBJ2-3; D is possibly TRBD2 (5 bases). This CDR3 has 12 amino acids. CDR1 SGHAT and CDR2 FQNNGV come from the germline V gene. V lost 6 bases and J lost 2, with 6 bases in between. The CDR3 here is CASRLDTDTQYF. The CDR3 DNA follows: TGTGCCAGCAGACTAGACACAGATACGCAGTATTTT.

In this sample, this clonotype turned up once. The chain combines TRBV4-2 with TRBJ2-1, with D maybe TRBD1 (8 bases). This CDR3 comprises 18 residues. V gave up 4 bases and J gave up 7 bases, with 26 bases separating them. Germline loops: CDR1 LGHNA, CDR2 YNFKEQ. The CDR3 protein is CASSPQVSGTGRKNEQFF. The DNA for the CDR3 is TGTGCCAGCAGCCCCCAGGTGAGCGGGACAGGTCGAAAAAATGAGCAGTTCTTC.

The rearrangement joins TRBV7-6 to TRBJ2-1; 10 nucleotides align to TRBD2. Germline values: CDR1 SGHVS, CDR2 FNYEAQ. This CDR3 comprises 17 residues. Trimming removed 1 base from V and 5 bases from J; junction bases left unmatched: 8. CDR3 loop: CASSLGSLAGDHNEQFF. CDR3 DNA sequence: TGTGCCAGCAGCTTAGGGTCCCTAGCGGGAGACCACAATGAGCAGTTCTTC.

This clonotype has just a few counts. V gene TRBV25-1 combines with J gene TRBJ2-3, with 8 bases aligning to TRBD2. CDR1 and CDR2 from the germline V gene are MGHDK and SYGVNS. The CDR3 loop spans 16 amino acids. Trimming cost V 3 bases and J 4 bases; bases outside gene matches: 9. CDR3 nucleotides: TGTGCCAGCAGTGATCGGGCGGCGGGAGGATCAGATACGCAGTATTTT. Residues: CASSDRAAGGSDTQYF.

This clonotype was seen more than once but under ten times. A much larger clone lies a single base off, so this may be a read error. The V gene is TRBV25-1, the J gene TRBJ2-1, with D possibly being TRBD1 (5 bases). Germline CDR1 and CDR2: MGHDK and SYGVNS. CDR3 length: 16 residues. Deletions cut 6 bases from V and 7 bases from J, with 22 bases between. CDR3 nucleotide sequence: TGTGCCAGCAGCCTGGGTGGGATAGGGGTAGGAAATGAGCAGTTCTTC. This gives the protein CASSLGGIGVGNEQFF.

This clonotype was counted only a few times. The gene calls are TRBV7-3 and TRBJ2-7; D is possibly TRBD1 (5 bases). Trimming took off 1 base at V and 6 bases at J, with 10 bases between the two ends. The CDR3 is 13 amino acids. Germline CDR1 and CDR2: SGHTA and FQGTGA. The CDR3 spells CASSLKPGIEQYF. DNA for the CDR3: TGTGCCAGCAGCTTAAAGCCAGGGATCGAGCAGTACTTC.

CDR3 bases: TGTGCCAGCAGTCCAAAGCGGGAGTGGATTGGGTACAATGAGCAGTTCTTC. Protein sequence: CASSPKREWIGYNEQFF. V and J are TRBV27 and TRBJ2-1; 8 bases are shared with TRBD2. The germline gives CDR1 MNHEY, CDR2 SMNVEV (reference sequence). The CDR3 consists of 17 residues. The junction had 13 bases not matched to a gene; V was cut back by 5 bases and J by 4 bases.

This clonotype was seen more than once but under ten times. This chain connects TRBV9 to TRBJ2-7; TRBD2 is a possible D gene (5 bases). Trimming stripped 1 base from V and 3 bases from J, with 20 bases between. The CDR3 is 17 amino acids. CDR1 is SGDLS and CDR2 is YYNGEE in the germline V gene. The CDR3 sequence is CASSVLLGLALGYEQYF. CDR3 nucleotide sequence: TGTGCCAGCAGCGTACTCCTCGGACTTGCCTTGGGCTACGAGCAGTACTTC.

This clonotype was found once. The chain is built from TRBV7-9 and TRBJ2-1; 16 bases fit TRBD2. The length of the CDR3 is 13 residues. V dropped 5 bases and J dropped 15; count of bases not matched to a gene: 4. From germline, CDR1 is SEHNR and CDR2 FQNEAQ (reference sequence). Written as DNA, the CDR3 is TGTGCCAGCAGCCTGGGACTAGCGGGAGGGCTGTTCTTC. Its translation is CASSLGLAGGLFF.

For this clonotype: One base away lies a much larger clone, so this may be a sequencing read error. The chain combines TRBV7-2 with TRBJ2-7; tentatively, D is TRBD1 (6 bases). The length of the CDR3 is 15 residues. V lost 1 base, J lost 3 bases, and 13 bases lay in between. Germline V gives CDR1 SGHTA, CDR2 FQGNSA. The CDR3 DNA follows: TGTGCCAGCAGCTTAGGAGGGACAAACCTCTACGAGCAGTACTTC. Translated: CASSLGGTNLYEQYF. Full variable domain (rest looked up from reference TRBV7-2 and TRBJ2-7): GAGVSQSPSNKVTEKGKDVELRCDPISGHTALYWYRQSLGQGLEFLIYFQGNSAPDKSGLPSDRFSAERTGGSVSTLTIQRTQQEDSAVYLCASSLGGTNLYEQYFGPGTRLTVT.

The chain employs TRBV28 and TRBJ2-5; 7 bases match TRBD1. The end of the DNA is better explained by TRBJ2-7, so the J call may be wrong. CDR3 length: 13 amino acids. Per germline, CDR1 MDHEN and CDR2 SYDVKM. Written as DNA, the CDR3 is TGTGCCAGCAGCTGGGACAGTCCGCACGAGCAGTACTTC. This encodes CASSWDSPHEQYF.

V and J are TRBV29-1 and TRBJ2-2; D is possibly TRBD2 (5 bases). The germline V gene has CDR1 SQVTM and CDR2 ANQGSEA. The CDR3 is 15 amino acids. The CDR3 protein is CSVGLVVRGGGELFF. Written as DNA, the CDR3 is TGCAGTGTCGGACTCGTTGTCCGAGGAGGCGGGGAGCTGTTTTTT.

The chain recombines TRBV20-1 with TRBJ2-1, with TRBD2 matching 8 bases. The DNA end lines up better with TRBJ2-7; the J call may be wrong. The CDR3 length is 18 residues. Germline lookup yields CDR1 DFQATT and CDR2 SNEGSKA (reference sequence). The CDR3 is CSARGRIAGHSSYNEQYF. The CDR3 nucleotides are TGCAGTGCTAGAGGAAGGATAGCGGGGCACAGCTCCTACAATGAGCAGTACTTC.